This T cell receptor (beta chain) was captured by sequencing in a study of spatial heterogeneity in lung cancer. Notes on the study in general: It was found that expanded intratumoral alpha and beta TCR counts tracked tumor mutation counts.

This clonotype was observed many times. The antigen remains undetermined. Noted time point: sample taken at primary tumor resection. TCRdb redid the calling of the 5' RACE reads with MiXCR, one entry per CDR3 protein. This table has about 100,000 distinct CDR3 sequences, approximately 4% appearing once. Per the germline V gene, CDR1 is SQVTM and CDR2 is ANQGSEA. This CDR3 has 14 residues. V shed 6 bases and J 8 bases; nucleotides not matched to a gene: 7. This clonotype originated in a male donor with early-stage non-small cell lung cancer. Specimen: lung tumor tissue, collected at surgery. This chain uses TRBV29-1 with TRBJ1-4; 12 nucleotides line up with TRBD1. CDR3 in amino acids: CSVGTGGVGEKLFF. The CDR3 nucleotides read TGCAGCGTGGGGACAGGGGGCGTCGGGGAAAAACTGTTTTTT.